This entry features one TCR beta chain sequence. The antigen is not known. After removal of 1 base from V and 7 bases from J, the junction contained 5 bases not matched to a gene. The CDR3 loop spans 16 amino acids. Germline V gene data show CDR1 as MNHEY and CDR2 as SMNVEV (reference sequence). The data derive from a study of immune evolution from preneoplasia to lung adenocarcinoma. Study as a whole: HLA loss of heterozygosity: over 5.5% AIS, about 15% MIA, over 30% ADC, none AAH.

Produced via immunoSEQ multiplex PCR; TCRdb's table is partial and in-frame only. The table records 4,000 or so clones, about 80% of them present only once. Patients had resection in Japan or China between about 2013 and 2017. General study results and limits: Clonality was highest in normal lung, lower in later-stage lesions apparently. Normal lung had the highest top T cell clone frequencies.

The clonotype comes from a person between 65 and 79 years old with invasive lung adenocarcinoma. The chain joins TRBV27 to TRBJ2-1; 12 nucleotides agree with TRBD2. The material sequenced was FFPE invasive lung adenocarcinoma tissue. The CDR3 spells CASSLLTSGRANEQFF. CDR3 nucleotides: TGTGCCAGCAGTTTATTGACTAGCGGGAGAGCGAATGAGCAGTTCTTC.